This TCR beta chain is from a study of blood T cell repertoires in COVID-19. Whole-study context: The United States, Italy and Spain were the sources of the acute and convalescent COVID-19 samples. T cells, B-cell-depleted T cells, or PBMCs provided the cDNA or gDNA that served as material.

Sequencing used immunoSEQ multiplex PCR; TCRdb keeps in-frame clones, though not all of them. The sample yields around 310,000 clones, over 70% seen once. Germline CDR1 SGHNT, CDR2 YYREEE (reference sequence). This CDR3 comprises 20 residues. Trimming removed 0 bases at V and 4 bases at J, with 26 bases between. Ages ranged from about 18 to 89 years, with residence in some 25 US areas. Participant-reported clinical history was the basis for cohort assignment. This sequence originates from a man aged 30 to 39 who had recovered from COVID-19. Sample: PBMCs or T cells enriched from blood (not recorded which). This sequence joins TRBV5-4 and TRBJ2-1, with D perhaps TRBD2 (7 bases). The CDR3 here is CASSLGGIGRGPSRYNEQFF. The CDR3 DNA follows: TGTGCCAGCAGCTTGGGGGGTATAGGGCGGGGGCCCTCCCGTTACAATGAGCAGTTCTTC.